These T cell receptor beta chains were read from a single sample in a study of blood T cells in healthy people across ages. TCRdb re-derived calls from the 5' RACE reads in MiXCR, one entry per CDR3 protein. The sample has 380,000 or so distinct CDR3 sequences, about half seen once; the top ten hold around 50%. Sequenced material: blood. These receptors originate from a man aged 55 to 69 in good health. The CDR3 runs from the conserved cysteine through the conserved F or W. D genes are given only for firm matches. Clone sizes are given selectively: once, few, many, or a class where the clone is expanded.

size | J | V | D | CDR3 | DNA
few | TRBJ2-1 | TRBV20-1 | TRBD2 | CSAGTSGGLSSYNEQFF | TGCAGTGCTGGAACTAGCGGGGGGCTGAGCTCCTACAATGAGCAGTTCTTC
NA | TRBJ2-1 | TRBV7-6 | NA | CASSLFEAGYNEQFF | TGTGCCAGCAGCTTATTTGAAGCTGGGTACAATGAGCAGTTCTTC
NA | TRBJ2-5 | TRBV6-5 | NA | CASSTLGFRPETQYF | TGTGCCAGCAGTACCCTAGGATTTAGGCCGGAGACCCAGTACTTC
NA | TRBJ2-3 | TRBV24-1 | TRBD1 | CATRGQGFREDTQYF | TGTGCCACCCGGGGACAGGGCTTTCGCGAAGATACGCAGTATTTT
many | TRBJ2-3 | TRBV7-2 | TRBD2 | CASSLASSGRTDTQYF | TGTGCCAGCAGCTTAGCTTCTAGCGGGAGGACAGATACGCAGTATTTT
NA | TRBJ2-5 | TRBV20-1 | NA | CSARDRRTGGETQYF | TGCAGTGCTAGAGATCGTAGGACCGGGGGAGAGACCCAGTACTTC
NA | TRBJ2-3 | TRBV25-1 | NA | CASSEVRAGDTQYF | TGTGCCAGCAGTGAAGTTAGGGCCGGGGATACGCAGTATTTT
many | TRBJ2-3 | TRBV7-2 | NA | CASSSLRGYTQYF | TGTGCCAGCAGCTCTCTAAGGGGGTATACGCAGTATTTT
few | TRBJ2-7 | TRBV20-1 | TRBD2 | CSARGTGLAGISNYEQYF | TGCAGTGCTAGGGGTACGGGACTAGCGGGAATAAGTAACTACGAGCAGTACTTC
few | TRBJ2-7 | TRBV29-1 | TRBD2 | CSARTSGGTAYEQYF | TGCAGCGCCCGGACTAGCGGGGGAACCGCCTACGAGCAGTACTTC
NA | TRBJ2-7 | TRBV7-9 | TRBD2 | CASSLVGGGPFYEQYF | TGTGCCAGCAGCTTAGTCGGCGGGGGACCCTTCTACGAGCAGTACTTC
few | TRBJ2-7 | TRBV5-1 | NA | CASSLVGLFEQYF | TGCGCCAGCAGCTTGGTCGGACTTTTCGAGCAGTACTTC
few | TRBJ1-1 | TRBV7-9 | NA | CASSDQGGNTEAFF | TGTGCCAGCAGCGACCAAGGGGGAAACACTGAAGCTTTCTTT
NA | TRBJ2-1 | TRBV7-9 | TRBD1 | CASSARGLMGNEQFF | TGTGCCAGCAGCGCCAGGGGGCTGATGGGCAATGAGCAGTTCTTC
NA | TRBJ2-1 | TRBV5-1 | NA | CASSARDGTYNEQFF | TGCGCCAGCAGCGCCCGGGACGGGACCTACAATGAGCAGTTCTTC
NA | TRBJ1-1 | TRBV7-9 | NA | CASSPPWRGNTEAFF | TGTGCCAGCAGCCCGCCCTGGAGGGGGAACACTGAAGCTTTCTTT
few | TRBJ2-4 | TRBV29-1 | TRBD1 | CSARDSNAKNIQYF | TGCAGCGCCAGGGACAGTAACGCCAAAAACATTCAGTACTTC
once | TRBJ2-4 | TRBV7-2 | NA | CASSPGRKQETKYF | TGTGCCAGCAGTCCAGGACGGAAACAAGAGACCAAGTACTTC
NA | TRBJ2-5 | TRBV5-1 | NA | CASSLDTGDETQYF | TGCGCCAGCAGCTTGGATACGGGGGACGAGACCCAGTACTTC
NA | TRBJ2-5 | TRBV29-1 | TRBD1 | CSVEGQGVGTQYF | TGCAGCGTTGAAGGCCAGGGGGTAGGGACCCAGTACTTC
NA | TRBJ1-1 | TRBV30 | NA | CAWSGMMNTEAFF | TGTGCCTGGAGTGGCATGATGAACACTGAAGCTTTCTTT
NA | TRBJ2-1 | TRBV2 | TRBD2 | CASSEKGLAAYNEQFF | TGTGCCAGCAGTGAAAAGGGACTAGCTGCCTACAATGAGCAGTTCTTC
many | TRBJ2-7 | TRBV7-2 | NA | CASSVGTPYEQYF | TGTGCCAGCAGCGTAGGAACTCCCTACGAGCAGTACTTC
NA | TRBJ1-6 | TRBV6-1 | NA | CASSEESFVGTNSPLHF | TGTGCCAGCAGTGAAGAATCGTTCGTTGGGACTAATTCACCCCTCCACTTT
NA | TRBJ2-5 | TRBV20-1 | NA | CSARGAEAYQETQYF | TGCAGTGCTAGGGGGGCTGAGGCGTACCAAGAGACCCAGTACTTC
few | TRBJ2-7 | TRBV25-1 | NA | CASSAGTSLPYEQYF | TGTGCCAGCAGTGCCGGGACATCCCTTCCCTACGAGCAGTACTTC
NA | TRBJ2-4 | TRBV7-2 | TRBD1 | CASSAGQGAGKNIQYF | TGTGCCAGCAGCGCGGGACAGGGGGCAGGCAAAAACATTCAGTACTTC
NA | TRBJ2-7 | TRBV15 | NA | CATSITGPSSYEQYF | TGTGCCACCAGCATTACAGGGCCTAGCTCCTACGAGCAGTACTTC
NA | TRBJ2-5 | TRBV6-1 | TRBD1 | CASSPRTGANQETQYF | TGTGCCAGCAGCCCCCGGACAGGGGCGAACCAAGAGACCCAGTACTTC
many | TRBJ2-6 | TRBV7-9 | NA | CASSLDRRVDGSRSGANVLTF | TGTGCCAGCAGCTTAGACCGGAGGGTTGACGGCTCTAGGTCTGGGGCCAACGTCCTGACTTTC
once | TRBJ2-2 | TRBV2 | NA | CASSVPTGELFF | TGTGCCAGCAGTGTTCCCACCGGGGAGCTGTTTTTT
once | TRBJ2-1 | TRBV7-9 | TRBD2 | CASSLVSSGSFGQFF | TGTGCCAGCAGCTTAGTTAGTAGCGGGAGCTTCGGGCAGTTCTTC